A single sample gave rise to the 17 T cell receptor beta chains below, sequenced in a study of cytomegalovirus exposure and HLA in healthy donors. Primers: 60 Vbeta forward and 13 Jbeta reverse. Data came from immunoSEQ multiplex PCR; TCRdb stores just in-frame clones and leaves some out. The sample includes some 130,000 clones, 65% to 90% of them seen just once. Sequencing input: PBMCs. These receptors all stem from a middle-aged man in good health and CMV-seronegative.

This clone occurred once. The chain uses TRBV29-1 and TRBJ2-5, with D hard to call. Germline-derived CDR1 and CDR2 are SQVTM and ANQGSEA. This CDR3 has 13 residues. The V end lost 3 bases, the J end lost 5 bases, and 13 bases lay between the germline ends. Here the CDR3 reads CSVDFRGDETQYF. Here the CDR3 DNA reads TGCAGCGTTGATTTTAGAGGAGATGAGACCCAGTACTTC.

The chain couples TRBV27 to TRBJ1-1; TRBD1 matches at 9 bases. Trimming cost V 5 bases and J 11 bases; bases outside gene matches: 9. Looked up from germline, CDR1 is MNHEY and CDR2 is SMNVEV (reference sequence). The CDR3 consists of 13 residues. The CDR3 region is CASSPRQGVDAFF. The CDR3 DNA reads as TGTGCCAGCAGTCCCCGACAGGGGGTGGATGCTTTCTTT.

This rearrangement joins TRBV6-5 to TRBJ2-1; TRBD1 might be the D (7 bases). The CDR3 covers 15 residues. Between the trimmed V and J ends, which lost 0 bases and 7 bases, there was a span of 13 bases. Per germline, CDR1 MNHEY and CDR2 SVGAGI. The CDR3 region has the DNA TGTGCCAGCAGTTACTCACAGGGGCGGGGAAATGAGCAGTTCTTC. The encoded protein is CASSYSQGRGNEQFF.

This clone was picked up a small number of times. The chain has TRBV5-1 and TRBJ1-1; 9 bases are a match to TRBD1. Trimming took 4 bases from V and 2 from J; bases not matched to a gene: 6. CDR3 size: 15 residues. The germline gives CDR1 SGHRS, CDR2 YFSETQ. Here the CDR3 reads CASSVSGQGNTEAFF. In DNA, the CDR3 is TGCGCCAGCAGCGTCTCGGGACAGGGTAACACTGAAGCTTTCTTT.

The V gene is TRBV28, the J gene TRBJ1-6; D may be TRBD1 (5 bases). The CDR3 length is 16 residues. V dropped 6 bases and J dropped 7 bases, with 19 bases sitting between them. Germline assignment: CDR1 MDHEN and CDR2 SYDVKM. The CDR3 sequence: CASSSPLRQPNSPLHF. The CDR3 DNA follows: TGTGCCAGCAGCTCACCCCTTAGACAGCCCAATTCACCCCTCCACTTT.

This chain connects TRBV7-9 to TRBJ2-1; 7 bases are a match to TRBD1. V was pared by 2 bases and J by 5 bases, with 6 bases of the junction left unmatched. This CDR3 has 15 amino acids. Germline assignment: CDR1 SEHNR and CDR2 FQNEAQ (reference sequence). The CDR3 here is CASSLRQGSHNEQFF. The CDR3 region has the DNA TGTGCCAGCAGCTTAAGACAGGGTTCTCACAATGAGCAGTTCTTC.

This clone turned up a few times. The chain couples TRBV10-2 to TRBJ1-1; D is unclear. CDR1 is WSHSY and CDR2 is SAAADI in the germline V gene. The CDR3 has 15 residues. V was trimmed by 5 bases and J by 4 bases, leaving 17 bases between them. This chain's CDR3 is CASSSSQVGLTEAFF. Here the CDR3 DNA reads TGCGCCAGCAGTTCCTCTCAGGTTGGGCTCACTGAAGCTTTCTTT.

About this clone: The sample has other DNA sequences that encode this CDR3 too. The chain has TRBV4-2 and TRBJ1-4; no clear D gene. Germline V lookup: CDR1 LGHNA, CDR2 YNFKEQ. The V end was cut by 1 base, the J end by 0 bases, with 12 bases between. The CDR3 consists of 17 residues. The CDR3 sequence: CASSQGGSRTTNEKLFF. As DNA, the CDR3 is TGTGCCAGCAGCCAAGGTGGGTCGAGGACAACTAATGAAAAACTGTTTTTT.

The V call is TRBV18, the J call TRBJ2-5; 8 bases are shared with TRBD1. This CDR3 comprises 14 residues. The trim removed 3 bases at V and 2 bases at J, leaving 2 bases unmatched. Germline V gives CDR1 KGHSH, CDR2 LQKENI. CDR3 coding DNA: TGTGCCAGCTCACCCGGGACAGGACAAGAGACCCAGTACTTC. It codes for CASSPGTGQETQYF.

The chain combines TRBV5-6 with TRBJ1-2; possible D gene TRBD1, 5 bases. CDR1 and CDR2 from the germline V gene are SGHDT and YYEEEE. V lost 4 bases and J lost 8, with 18 bases in between. The CDR3 is 14 amino acids. The DNA for the CDR3 is TGTGCCAGCAGCCCAACCGCCAGGGTGTTCGGCTACACCTTC. Its protein is CASSPTARVFGYTF.

CDR3 coding DNA: TGCAGCGTTGCCGAACAGGGGGACATTCAGTACTTC. Translated: CSVAEQGDIQYF. This chain uses TRBV29-1 with TRBJ2-4, with 8 bases fitting TRBD1. V was clipped by 4 bases and J by 8 bases; unmatched bases: 4. CDR1 is SQVTM, CDR2 ANQGSEA, per germline. This CDR3 comprises 12 residues.

J is TRBJ1-2 and V is TRBV20-1; 8 positions agree with TRBD1. From germline, CDR1 is DFQATT and CDR2 SNEGSKA (reference sequence). This CDR3 is built from 11 residues. The chain's CDR3 is CSLDREGIYTF. In nucleotides, the CDR3 is TGCAGCCTGGACAGGGAGGGGATCTACACCTTC.

This chain joins TRBV30 and TRBJ2-5, with 10 positions matching TRBD1. Germline assignment: CDR1 GTSNPN and CDR2 SVGIG (reference sequence). J gave up 2 bases and V 0 bases, and 3 bases lay outside the gene matches. The length of the CDR3 is 15 residues. The CDR3 sequence: CAWSVLGQGQETQYF. The CDR3, as DNA: TGTGCCTGGAGTGTACTGGGACAGGGGCAAGAGACCCAGTACTTC.

In this sample, this clone turned up once. The J gene is TRBJ2-3, the V gene TRBV29-1; D not certain. The germline CDR1 and CDR2 sequences are SQVTM and ANQGSEA. This CDR3 region has 11 residues. V lost 5 bases to trimming and J lost 5 bases, with 8 bases between them. CDR3 sequence: CSVWSVDTQYF. DNA of the CDR3: TGCAGCGTTTGGTCAGTAGATACGCAGTATTTT.

The chain recombines TRBV10-3 with TRBJ2-3, with D perhaps TRBD1 (5 bases). The CDR3 sequence is 16 residues long. Between the trimmed V and J ends, which lost 3 bases and 3 bases, there was a span of 16 bases. CDR1 and CDR2 from the germline V gene are ENHRY and SYGVKD. The CDR3 coding sequence is TGTGCCATCAGTGAAATTGGGGTCAGGGATACAGATACGCAGTATTTT. Translated: CAISEIGVRDTDTQYF.

The V call is TRBV19, the J call TRBJ1-1; 8 nucleotides agree with TRBD1. J was trimmed by 1 base and V by 3 bases; bases with no gene match: 4. This CDR3 region has 15 residues. Germline values: CDR1 LNHDA, CDR2 SQIVND (reference sequence). This CDR3 reads CASSISGGQNTEAFF. CDR3 nucleotide sequence: TGTGCCAGTAGTATTTCAGGGGGCCAGAACACTGAAGCTTTCTTT.

The chain employs TRBV11-2 and TRBJ2-1, with 10 positions matching TRBD1. With V trimmed by 4 bases and J by 7 bases, 7 bases remained unmatched. Germline V gene lookup returns CDR1 SGHAT and CDR2 FQNNGV. The CDR3 is 15 residues long. CDR3: CASSSWDRGRNEQFF. The CDR3 nucleotides read TGTGCCAGCAGCTCCTGGGACAGGGGAAGGAATGAGCAGTTCTTC.